This record concerns one T cell receptor beta chain sequence. These data come from a study of shared clonotypes between healthy human individuals. The repertoire was sequenced with immunoSEQ multiplex PCR; TCRdb's copy has only in-frame clones and lacks some. The sample shows 2 million to 2.5 million clones, approximately 95% of them seen only once. Germline loops: CDR1 SGHRS, CDR2 YFSETQ. The CDR3 contains 12 residues. V shed 4 bases and J shed 10 bases, with 12 bases lying between them. This sequence originates from a man aged 18 to 35 in good health. Sequencing was carried out using naive CD4+ T cells sorted from blood. Subset in this sample: CD45RA+ positively selected. The V gene is TRBV5-1, the J gene TRBJ2-4, with no clear D. In nucleotides, the CDR3 is TGCGCCAGCAGCGCAGGTGTGATGATTCAGTACTTC. Translated: CASSAGVMIQYF.